The rows below give T cell receptor beta chains drawn from one sample of a study of blood T cell repertoires in COVID-19. The method was immunoSEQ multiplex PCR; TCRdb's version includes in-frame clones alone and lacks a portion of them. The sample has about 60,000 clones; about 78% are singletons. The sample comprised peripheral blood. All receptors derive from a man older than 75 with acute or convalescent COVID-19. The CDR3 runs from the conserved cysteine through the conserved F or W. D genes are given only for firm matches. Clone size, where shown, is once, few, many, or a class for clones that have expanded.

d_call	v_call	j_call	clone_size	cdr3_aa	cdr3_nt
TRBD1	TRBV5-4	TRBJ1-2	NA	CASSAYPGTGYSKDYGYTF	TGTGCCAGCAGCGCGTACCCCGGGACAGGGTATAGTAAGGACTATGGCTACACCTTC
NA	TRBV11-3	TRBJ2-7	NA	CASSFGRGSYEQYF	TGTGCCAGCAGCTTCGGGCGGGGCTCCTACGAGCAGTACTTC
NA	TRBV7-6	TRBJ1-1	NA	CASSLSGTNTEAFF	TGTGCCAGCAGCTTATCCGGGACTAACACTGAAGCTTTCTTT
NA	TRBV29-1	TRBJ2-5	NA	CSVADGQETQYF	TGCAGCGTTGCCGACGGGCAAGAGACCCAGTACTTC
TRBD2	TRBV4-1	TRBJ2-1	few	CASRQTSGGADEQFF	TGCGCCAGCAGACAGACTAGCGGGGGGGCCGATGAGCAGTTCTTC
NA	TRBV11-2	TRBJ2-1	NA	CASSPGLYNEQFF	TGTGCCAGCAGCCCTGGACTGTACAATGAGCAGTTCTTC
TRBD2	TRBV29-1	TRBJ2-1	NA	CSVGGTSSSYNEQFF	TGCAGCGTGGGGGGGACTTCAAGCTCCTACAATGAGCAGTTCTTC
NA	TRBV19	TRBJ1-2	NA	CASSSGFFTGYGYTF	TGTGCCAGTAGTTCAGGGTTTTTTACTGGTTATGGCTACACCTTC
TRBD1	TRBV18	TRBJ1-1	NA	CASSPEQGARGTEAFF	TGTGCCAGCTCACCAGAACAGGGGGCGCGGGGCACTGAAGCTTTCTTT
TRBD1	TRBV6-5	TRBJ1-2	NA	CASRVWEQGARGYTF	TGTGCCAGCAGGGTCTGGGAACAGGGGGCACGTGGCTACACCTTC
NA	TRBV5-1	TRBJ1-4	NA	CASRTSGASREKLFF	TGCGCCAGCAGAACATCAGGGGCTTCTAGGGAAAAACTGTTTTTT
NA	TRBV5-1	TRBJ2-3	once	CASSLTTLTVTQYF	TGCGCCAGCAGCCTAACAACACTAACTGTAACGCAGTATTTT
NA	TRBV2	TRBJ1-1	NA	CASGGGGNTEAFF	TGTGCCAGCGGAGGTGGCGGGAACACTGAAGCTTTCTTT
TRBD1	TRBV11-3	TRBJ1-2	NA	CASSPGQGAHGYGYTF	TGTGCCAGCAGTCCGGGACAGGGGGCGCATGGCTATGGCTACACCTTC
TRBD1	TRBV25-1	TRBJ1-4	few	CASSDPRTGGSNEKLFF	TGTGCCAGCAGCGACCCTCGGACAGGGGGCTCTAATGAAAAACTGTTTTTT
TRBD2	TRBV19	TRBJ2-7	few	CASSAPKRESYEQYF	TGTGCCAGTAGTGCGCCAAAGCGGGAGAGCTACGAGCAGTACTTC
NA	TRBV24-1	TRBJ2-1	NA	CATSDLQTGSRAYFF	TGTGCCACCAGTGATTTGCAAACCGGGAGCCGAGCCTATTTCTTC
TRBD1	TRBV5-5	TRBJ1-2	NA	CASSLRTGPYGYTF	TGTGCCAGCAGCTTGAGGACAGGGCCCTATGGCTACACCTTC
NA	TRBV3-1/TRBV3-2	TRBJ1-2	few	CASSSRQVNYGYTF	TGTGCCAGCAGCTCAAGACAGGTTAACTATGGCTACACCTTC
NA	TRBV4-1	TRBJ2-2	NA	CASSQDLGQARTGELFF	TGCGCCAGCAGCCAAGATCTGGGGCAGGCTCGCACCGGGGAGCTGTTTTTT
TRBD1	TRBV6-6	TRBJ2-5	NA	CASSPRDRSRETQYF	TGTGCCAGCAGTCCCCGGGACAGAAGTAGAGAGACCCAGTACTTC
NA	TRBV21-1	TRBJ1-5	few	CASSKALVGSNQPQHF	TGTGCCAGCAGCAAAGCTCTAGTCGGGAGCAATCAGCCCCAGCATTTT
NA	TRBV15	TRBJ2-7	NA	CATGPGRDSSYEQYF	TGTGCCACCGGGCCTGGGCGGGATTCCTCCTACGAGCAGTACTTC
TRBD2	TRBV19	TRBJ2-1	NA	CASSIGEGGGADEQFF	TGTGCCAGTAGTATCGGAGAGGGCGGGGGGGCAGATGAGCAGTTCTTC
NA	TRBV11-3	TRBJ1-4	NA	CASSTPRAEGEKLFF	TGTGCCAGCAGTACCCCTAGGGCGGAGGGGGAAAAACTGTTTTTT
NA	TRBV18	TRBJ2-2	NA	CASSPFDSGELFF	TGTGCCAGCTCACCGTTCGACTCGGGGGAGCTGTTTTTT
TRBD1	TRBV6-5	TRBJ1-6	NA	CASSFTGTANSPLHF	TGTGCCAGCAGTTTCACCGGGACAGCGAATTCACCCCTCCACTTT
NA	TRBV10-1	TRBJ1-3	NA	CASSGRPGEENTIYF	TGCGCCAGCAGTGGGAGGCCAGGGGAAGAAAACACCATATATTTT
NA	TRBV5-4	TRBJ2-3	NA	CASSAGQNTDTQYF	TGTGCCAGCAGCGCCGGACAGAACACAGATACGCAGTATTTT
NA	TRBV27	TRBJ2-7	NA	CASSYKGAYEQYF	TGTGCCAGCAGTTATAAGGGGGCCTACGAGCAGTACTTC
TRBD1	TRBV10-3	TRBJ1-5	NA	CAISEGQGAGQPQHF	TGTGCCATCAGTGAGGGGCAGGGGGCAGGGCAGCCCCAGCATTTT
TRBD2	TRBV19	TRBJ2-1	few	CASSSRLAGSYNEQFF	TGTGCCAGTAGTTCTCGACTAGCGGGATCCTACAATGAGCAGTTCTTC
NA	TRBV24-1	TRBJ1-4	NA	CATSEGGASNEKLFF	TGTGCCACCAGTGAAGGGGGGGCATCTAATGAAAAACTGTTTTTT
TRBD1	TRBV30	TRBJ1-2	NA	CAWSQDRVGGYTF	TGTGCCTGGAGCCAAGACAGGGTCGGTGGCTACACCTTC
NA	TRBV3-1/TRBV3-2	TRBJ1-1	NA	CASSQVYGENTEAFF	TGTGCCAGCAGCCAAGTTTACGGAGAGAACACTGAAGCTTTCTTT
NA	TRBV5-6	TRBJ1-2	NA	CASSFRVGYTF	TGTGCCAGCAGCTTTCGAGTGGGCTACACCTTC
TRBD2	TRBV10-3	TRBJ2-2	NA	CAISEGRSGGNTGELFF	TGTGCCATCAGTGAAGGTCGAAGCGGGGGGAACACCGGGGAGCTGTTTTTT
TRBD2	TRBV24-1	TRBJ2-3	NA	CATSDRRAASGRQYF	TGTGCCACCAGTGACCGCCGCGCCGCTAGCGGAAGGCAGTATTTT
NA	TRBV6-5	TRBJ2-2	few	CASTRNTGELFF	TGTGCCAGCACTCGGAACACCGGGGAGCTGTTTTTT
NA	TRBV19	TRBJ2-3	NA	CASSNPSGTDTQYF	TGTGCCAGTAGTAACCCTAGCGGCACAGATACGCAGTATTTT